The rows below give T cell receptor beta chains drawn from one sample of a study of shared clonotypes between healthy human individuals. The method was immunoSEQ multiplex PCR; TCRdb's version includes in-frame clones alone and lacks a portion of them. The sample records around 1.4 million clones, approximately 98.5% being singletons. The sample consisted of naive CD4+ T cells sorted from blood. The receptors shown here come from a young man in good health. The CDR3 runs from the conserved cysteine through the conserved F or W. The order of the fields is D gene, clone size, V gene, J gene, CDR3 DNA, CDR3 protein. The D gene is left open where the match is weak. Size tells how often a clone was seen (once, few, many) or the class of an expanded clone, and some rows leave it out.

d_gene: .; abundance: .; v_gene: TRBV30; j_gene: TRBJ1-4; CDR3nt: TGTGCCTGGAGTCTATCTCGGCAGGGGTTCCCTGAAAAACTGTTTTTT; CDR3aa: CAWSLSRQGFPEKLFF
d_gene: TRBD1; abundance: .; v_gene: TRBV4-1; j_gene: TRBJ1-5; CDR3nt: TGCGCCAGCAGCCAAGTGATGACAGGGAATCAGCCCCAGCATTTT; CDR3aa: CASSQVMTGNQPQHF
d_gene: .; abundance: once; v_gene: TRBV2; j_gene: TRBJ2-2; CDR3nt: TGTGCCAGCAGTGTTAATTCAGGGACTCACGGGGAGCTGTTTTTT; CDR3aa: CASSVNSGTHGELFF
d_gene: .; abundance: .; v_gene: TRBV6-5; j_gene: TRBJ2-3; CDR3nt: TGTGCCAGCAGTACCCTGGATGCAGATACGCAGTATTTT; CDR3aa: CASSTLDADTQYF
d_gene: .; abundance: .; v_gene: TRBV5-4; j_gene: TRBJ1-2; CDR3nt: TGTGCCAGCAGCTTCCAGGGCTGGGATGGCTACACCTTC; CDR3aa: CASSFQGWDGYTF
d_gene: TRBD2; abundance: .; v_gene: TRBV4-1; j_gene: TRBJ2-7; CDR3nt: TGCGCCAGCAGCCAAGAAAGGGACTACAGATTCGAGCAGTACTTC; CDR3aa: CASSQERDYRFEQYF
d_gene: .; abundance: .; v_gene: TRBV18; j_gene: TRBJ2-7; CDR3nt: TGTGCCAGCTCACCTGTGAGTAGAGTTTCAGGCGAGCAGTACTTC; CDR3aa: CASSPVSRVSGEQYF
d_gene: .; abundance: once; v_gene: TRBV19; j_gene: TRBJ2-3; CDR3nt: TGTGCCAGTAGTATAGAAGTTCAGGGAATCAGCACAGATACGCAGTATTTT; CDR3aa: CASSIEVQGISTDTQYF
d_gene: TRBD2; abundance: .; v_gene: TRBV9; j_gene: TRBJ2-3; CDR3nt: TGTGCCAGCAGCGTGGGCCTAGCGGTCACAGATACGCAGTATTTT; CDR3aa: CASSVGLAVTDTQYF
d_gene: .; abundance: once; v_gene: TRBV21-1; j_gene: TRBJ1-5; CDR3nt: TGTGCCAGCAGCGCTATTCGAGGGGACAGAACCTATAGCAATCAGCCCCAGCATTTT; CDR3aa: CASSAIRGDRTYSNQPQHF
d_gene: .; abundance: .; v_gene: TRBV5-1; j_gene: TRBJ2-2; CDR3nt: TGCGCCAGCAGCTTGAGAATAGGCACCGGGGAGCTGTTTTTT; CDR3aa: CASSLRIGTGELFF
d_gene: .; abundance: .; v_gene: TRBV4-1; j_gene: TRBJ2-7; CDR3nt: TGCGCCAGCAGCCAAGAAGGGTTCGGTTTGACCTACGAGCAGTACTTC; CDR3aa: CASSQEGFGLTYEQYF
d_gene: .; abundance: .; v_gene: TRBV25-1; j_gene: TRBJ2-6; CDR3nt: TGTGCCAGCAGTGAATTGATGGGGCGCACCTCTGGGGCCAACGTCCTGACTTTC; CDR3aa: CASSELMGRTSGANVLTF
d_gene: TRBD2; abundance: .; v_gene: TRBV10-2; j_gene: TRBJ2-5; CDR3nt: TGCGCCAGCAGTGAACCGGGACTAGCGGGCCTTAGTGAGACCCAGTACTTC; CDR3aa: CASSEPGLAGLSETQYF
d_gene: .; abundance: .; v_gene: TRBV18; j_gene: TRBJ2-7; CDR3nt: TGTGCCAGCTCTCGTAGCTCCTACGAGCAGTACTTC; CDR3aa: CASSRSSYEQYF
d_gene: TRBD2; abundance: .; v_gene: TRBV5-1; j_gene: TRBJ2-2; CDR3nt: TGCGCCAGCAGCTCCACTAGCGGGAGGGCCGGTACCGGGGAGCTGTTTTTT; CDR3aa: CASSSTSGRAGTGELFF
d_gene: .; abundance: .; v_gene: TRBV5-5; j_gene: TRBJ2-1; CDR3nt: TGTGCCAGCAGCATTCTAGGATGGTTTGAGCAGTTCTTC; CDR3aa: CASSILGWFEQFF
d_gene: TRBD1; abundance: .; v_gene: TRBV9; j_gene: TRBJ2-3; CDR3nt: TGTGCCAGCAGCGGGGACAGGGCTCGCACAGATACGCAGTATTTT; CDR3aa: CASSGDRARTDTQYF
d_gene: TRBD1; abundance: once; v_gene: TRBV19; j_gene: TRBJ1-2; CDR3nt: TGTGCCAGTAGTATAGAAGCAGGGGGCTATGGCTACACCTTC; CDR3aa: CASSIEAGGYGYTF
d_gene: TRBD2; abundance: .; v_gene: TRBV18; j_gene: TRBJ2-7; CDR3nt: TGTGCCAGCTCACCACGACTAGCGGGAGGACTTTACGAGCAGTACTTC; CDR3aa: CASSPRLAGGLYEQYF
d_gene: TRBD2; abundance: .; v_gene: TRBV7-6; j_gene: TRBJ2-7; CDR3nt: TGTGCCAGCAGCGGGGGGACTAGCGGGAAGTCCTACGAGCAGTACTTC; CDR3aa: CASSGGTSGKSYEQYF
d_gene: .; abundance: .; v_gene: TRBV19; j_gene: TRBJ2-7; CDR3nt: TGTGCCAGTAGCACGTCGGGGATAACCTACGAGCAGTACTTC; CDR3aa: CASSTSGITYEQYF